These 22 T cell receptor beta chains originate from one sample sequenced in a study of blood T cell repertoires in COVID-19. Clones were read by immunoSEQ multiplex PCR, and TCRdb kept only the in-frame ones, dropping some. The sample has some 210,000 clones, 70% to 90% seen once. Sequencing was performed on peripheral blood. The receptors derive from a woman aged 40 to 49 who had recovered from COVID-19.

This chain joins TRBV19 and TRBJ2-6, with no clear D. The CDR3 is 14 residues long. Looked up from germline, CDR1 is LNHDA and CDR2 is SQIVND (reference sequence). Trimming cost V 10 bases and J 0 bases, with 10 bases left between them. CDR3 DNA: TGTGCCACCAATAGTCACTCTGGGGCCAACGTCCTGACTTTC. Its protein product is CATNSHSGANVLTF.

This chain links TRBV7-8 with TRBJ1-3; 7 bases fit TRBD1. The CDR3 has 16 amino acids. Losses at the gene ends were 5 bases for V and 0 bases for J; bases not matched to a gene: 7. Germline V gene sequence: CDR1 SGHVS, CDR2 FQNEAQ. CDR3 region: CASSPRQGGSGNTIYF. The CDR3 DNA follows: TGTGCCAGCAGCCCGCGACAGGGCGGCTCTGGAAACACCATATATTTT.

The CDR3 loop reads CASSHPGGGFPGELFF. The CDR3, as DNA: TGTGCCAGCAGCCATCCGGGGGGAGGGTTCCCCGGGGAGCTGTTTTTT. The chain is built from TRBV4-2 and TRBJ2-2; 7 bases line up with TRBD2. CDR1 LGHNA and CDR2 YNFKEQ come from the germline V gene. The CDR3 is made up of 16 amino acids. V shed 3 bases, J shed 6 bases, and the junction held 10 bases outside the gene matches.

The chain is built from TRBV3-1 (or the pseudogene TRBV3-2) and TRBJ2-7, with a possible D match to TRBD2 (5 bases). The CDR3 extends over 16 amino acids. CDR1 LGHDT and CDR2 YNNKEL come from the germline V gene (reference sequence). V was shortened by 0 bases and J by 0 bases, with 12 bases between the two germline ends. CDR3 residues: CASSQDLPADSYEQYF. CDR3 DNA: TGTGCCAGCAGCCAAGATCTCCCAGCGGACTCCTACGAGCAGTACTTC.

This CDR3 is CASREGTGLYSNQPQHF. The CDR3 DNA reads as TGTGCCAGTAGGGAAGGGACAGGGCTATATAGCAATCAGCCCCAGCATTTT. V is TRBV19 and J is TRBJ1-5, with 9 bases fitting TRBD1. CDR3 length equals 17 residues. With V trimmed by 6 bases and J by 0 bases, 9 bases remained unmatched. Per germline, CDR1 LNHDA and CDR2 SQIVND (reference sequence). The entire variable domain, with the rest obtained from reference TRBV19 and TRBJ1-5, is as follows: DGGITQSPKYLFRKEGQNVTLSCEQNLNHDAMYWYRQDPGQGLRLIYYSQIVNDFQKGDIAEGYSVSREKKESFPLTVTSAQKNPTAFYLCASREGTGLYSNQPQHFGDGTRLSIL.

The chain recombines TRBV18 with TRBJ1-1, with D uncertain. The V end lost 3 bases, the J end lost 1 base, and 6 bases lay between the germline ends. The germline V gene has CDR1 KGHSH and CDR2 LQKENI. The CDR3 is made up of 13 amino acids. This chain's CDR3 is CASSPMANTEAFF. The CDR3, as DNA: TGTGCCAGCTCACCGATGGCGAACACTGAAGCTTTCTTT.

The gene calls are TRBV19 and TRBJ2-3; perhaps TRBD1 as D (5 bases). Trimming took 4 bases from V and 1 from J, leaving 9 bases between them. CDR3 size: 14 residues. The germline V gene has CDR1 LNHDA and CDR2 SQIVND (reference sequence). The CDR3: CASSRSGRTDTQYF. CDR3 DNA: TGTGCCAGTAGTAGGTCAGGGCGCACAGATACGCAGTATTTT.

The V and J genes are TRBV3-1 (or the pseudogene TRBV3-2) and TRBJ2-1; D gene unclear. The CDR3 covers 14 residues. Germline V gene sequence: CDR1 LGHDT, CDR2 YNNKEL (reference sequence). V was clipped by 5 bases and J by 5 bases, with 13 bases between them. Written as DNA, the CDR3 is TGTGCCAGCAGCATGCACCTCGAGGACAATGAGCAGTTCTTC. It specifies CASSMHLEDNEQFF.

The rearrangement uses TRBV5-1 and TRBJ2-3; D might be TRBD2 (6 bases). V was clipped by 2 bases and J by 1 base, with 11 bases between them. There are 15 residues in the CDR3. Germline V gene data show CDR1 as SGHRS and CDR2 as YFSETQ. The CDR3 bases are TGCGCCAGCAGCTTTTCGGGGGACCGCACAGATACGCAGTATTTT. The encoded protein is CASSFSGDRTDTQYF. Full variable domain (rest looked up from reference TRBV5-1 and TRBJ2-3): KAGVTQTPRYLIKTRGQQVTLSCSPISGHRSVSWYQQTPGQGLQFLFEYFSETQRNKGNFPGRFSGRQFSNSRSEMNVSTLELGDSALYLCASSFSGDRTDTQYFGPGTRLTVL.

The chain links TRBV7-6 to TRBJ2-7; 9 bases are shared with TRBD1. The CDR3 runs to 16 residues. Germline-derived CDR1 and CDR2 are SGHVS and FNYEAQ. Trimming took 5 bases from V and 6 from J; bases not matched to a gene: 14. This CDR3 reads CASSPLSGTGPAEQYF. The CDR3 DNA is TGTGCCAGCAGCCCTCTTTCTGGGACAGGGCCGGCCGAGCAGTACTTC.

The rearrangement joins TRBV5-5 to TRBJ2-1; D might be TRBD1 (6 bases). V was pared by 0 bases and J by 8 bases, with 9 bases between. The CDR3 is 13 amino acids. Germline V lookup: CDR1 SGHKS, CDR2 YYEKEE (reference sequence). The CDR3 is CASSLGGRDEQFF. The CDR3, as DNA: TGTGCCAGCAGCTTGGGGGGGCGCGATGAGCAGTTCTTC.

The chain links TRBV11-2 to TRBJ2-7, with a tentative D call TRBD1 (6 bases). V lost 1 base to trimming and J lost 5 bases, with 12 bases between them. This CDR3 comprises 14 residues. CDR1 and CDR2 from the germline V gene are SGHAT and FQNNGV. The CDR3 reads CASSLGSTGDEQYF. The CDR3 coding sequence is TGTGCCAGCAGCTTAGGGTCGACAGGCGACGAGCAGTACTTC.

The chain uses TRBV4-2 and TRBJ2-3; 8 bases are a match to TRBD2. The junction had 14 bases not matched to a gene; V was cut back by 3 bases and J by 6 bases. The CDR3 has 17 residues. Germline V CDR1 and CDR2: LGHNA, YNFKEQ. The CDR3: CASSQKVVSGDRDTQYF. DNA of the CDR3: TGTGCCAGCAGCCAGAAAGTGGTTAGCGGGGATCGGGATACGCAGTATTTT.

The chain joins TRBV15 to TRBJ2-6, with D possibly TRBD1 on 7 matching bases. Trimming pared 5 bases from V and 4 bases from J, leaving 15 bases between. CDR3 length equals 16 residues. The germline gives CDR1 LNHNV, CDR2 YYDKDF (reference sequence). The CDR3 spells CATSSLEGAGANVLTF. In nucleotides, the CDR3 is TGTGCCACCAGCTCTCTGGAGGGGGCCGGGGCCAACGTCCTGACTTTC.

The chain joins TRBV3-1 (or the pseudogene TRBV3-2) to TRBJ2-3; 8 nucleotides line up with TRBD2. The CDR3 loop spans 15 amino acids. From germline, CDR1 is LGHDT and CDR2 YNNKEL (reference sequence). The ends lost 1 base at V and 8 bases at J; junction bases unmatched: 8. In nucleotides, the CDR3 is TGTGCCAGCAGCCAAGTTTCCAGCGGGAGTGGTACGCAGTATTTT. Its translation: CASSQVSSGSGTQYF.

CDR3 sequence reads: CASSLLGQGAEETQYF. The CDR3 DNA sequence: TGTGCCAGCAGTTTATTAGGTCAGGGGGCGGAAGAGACCCAGTACTTC. The chain has TRBV28 and TRBJ2-5; 8 bases align to TRBD1. Trimming took 1 base from V and 3 from J; bases not matched to a gene: 7. This CDR3 region has 16 residues. The germline gives CDR1 MDHEN, CDR2 SYDVKM.

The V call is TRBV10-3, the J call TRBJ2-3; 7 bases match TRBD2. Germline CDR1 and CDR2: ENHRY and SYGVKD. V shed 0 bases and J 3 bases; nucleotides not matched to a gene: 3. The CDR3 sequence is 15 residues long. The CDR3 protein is CAISESSGETDTQYF. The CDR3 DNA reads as TGTGCCATCAGTGAGTCGAGCGGGGAGACAGATACGCAGTATTTT.

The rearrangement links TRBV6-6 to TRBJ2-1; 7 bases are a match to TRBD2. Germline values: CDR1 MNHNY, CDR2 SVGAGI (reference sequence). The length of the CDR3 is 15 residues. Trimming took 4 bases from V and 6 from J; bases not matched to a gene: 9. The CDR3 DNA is TGTGCCAGCAGTTCCCCTAGCGGAGGGCGCAATGAGCAGTTCTTC. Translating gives CASSSPSGGRNEQFF.

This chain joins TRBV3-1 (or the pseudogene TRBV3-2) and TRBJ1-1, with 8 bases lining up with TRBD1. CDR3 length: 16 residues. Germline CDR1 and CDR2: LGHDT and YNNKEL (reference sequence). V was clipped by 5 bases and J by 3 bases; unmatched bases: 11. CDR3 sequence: CASSIGQGDADTEAFF. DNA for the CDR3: TGTGCCAGCAGCATCGGACAGGGAGACGCGGACACTGAAGCTTTCTTT.

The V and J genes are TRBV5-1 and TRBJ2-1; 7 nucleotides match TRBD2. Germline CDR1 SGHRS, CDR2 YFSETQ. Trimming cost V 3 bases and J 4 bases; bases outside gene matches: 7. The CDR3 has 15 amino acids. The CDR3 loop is CASSSQRGTYNEQFF. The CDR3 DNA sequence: TGCGCCAGCAGCTCCCAGCGGGGTACGTACAATGAGCAGTTCTTC.

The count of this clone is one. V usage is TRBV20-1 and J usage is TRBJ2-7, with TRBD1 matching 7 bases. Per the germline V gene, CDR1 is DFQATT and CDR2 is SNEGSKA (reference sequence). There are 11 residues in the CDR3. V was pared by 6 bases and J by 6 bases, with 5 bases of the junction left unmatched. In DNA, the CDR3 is TGCAGTGCCCGCTCAGGGGGCGAGCAGTACTTC. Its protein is CSARSGGEQYF.

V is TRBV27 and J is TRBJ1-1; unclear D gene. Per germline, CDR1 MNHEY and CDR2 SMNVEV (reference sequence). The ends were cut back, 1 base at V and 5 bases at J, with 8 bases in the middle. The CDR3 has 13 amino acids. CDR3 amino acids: CASSLYGVTEAFF. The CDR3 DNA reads TGTGCCAGCAGTTTATACGGGGTAACTGAAGCTTTCTTT.